This is a list of T cell receptor beta chains from one sample in a study of blood T cell repertoires in COVID-19. Sequencing used immunoSEQ multiplex PCR; TCRdb keeps in-frame clones, though not all of them. The table includes around 130,000 clones, 70% to 85% detected once. Sequencing used peripheral blood. The receptors come from a woman older than 75 with acute or convalescent COVID-19. Each CDR3 is given with its conserved first and last residue. Each record gives: D gene, V gene, J gene, clone size, CDR3 protein, CDR3 DNA. The D gene is left open where the match is weak. Clone size is shown for a subset of rows, as once, few, many or a class of expanded clone.

TRBD1	TRBV4-1	TRBJ1-2	many	CASSSITGDEGYTF	TGCGCCAGCAGCTCAATAACAGGGGATGAGGGCTACACCTTC
NA	TRBV5-1	TRBJ2-3	NA	CASSRTSTDTQYF	TGCGCCAGCAGCAGGACTAGCACAGATACGCAGTATTTT
NA	TRBV5-6	TRBJ2-2	once	CASIFGRGQTGELFF	TGTGCCAGCATTTTCGGGAGGGGGCAGACCGGGGAGCTGTTTTTT
NA	TRBV5-1	TRBJ1-6	NA	CASSLQWVDSPLHF	TGCGCCAGCAGCTTACAGTGGGTTGACTCACCCCTCCACTTT
TRBD1	TRBV6-5	TRBJ1-2	NA	CASLTGQGTYGYTF	TGTGCCAGCCTAACGGGACAGGGAACTTATGGCTACACCTTC
NA	TRBV12-3/TRBV12-4	TRBJ2-2	NA	CASTQGPGELFF	TGTGCCAGCACCCAGGGCCCCGGGGAGCTGTTTTTT
TRBD1	TRBV7-9	TRBJ1-2	NA	CASSSGQPGGGYTF	TGTGCCAGCAGCTCGGGACAGCCAGGTGGGGGCTACACCTTC
TRBD1	TRBV6-5	TRBJ2-7	NA	CASSSLGQARPEQYF	TGTGCCAGCAGCTCCCTCGGACAGGCCCGCCCGGAGCAGTACTTC
TRBD2	TRBV7-8	TRBJ2-5	NA	CASSLSLAGVRETQYF	TGTGCCAGCAGCTTGTCACTAGCGGGAGTTCGGGAGACCCAGTACTTC
TRBD1	TRBV7-9	TRBJ1-2	few	CASTSLAGTGYGYTF	TGTGCCAGCACCTCCCTAGCCGGGACAGGGTATGGCTACACCTTC
NA	TRBV16	TRBJ2-7	once	CASSQQSQAEKEQYF	TGTGCCAGCAGCCAACAGTCCCAGGCCGAAAAGGAGCAGTACTTC
TRBD1	TRBV6-6	TRBJ1-2	NA	CASRGQGRDYGYTF	TGTGCCAGCAGGGGACAGGGGAGAGACTATGGCTACACCTTC
NA	TRBV7-9	TRBJ2-7	NA	CASSLGFHGRAYEQYF	TGTGCCAGCAGCTTAGGTTTCCACGGTAGAGCCTACGAGCAGTACTTC
NA	TRBV10-3	TRBJ1-3	NA	CAMGHPTSGNTIYF	TGTGCCATGGGACATCCGACCTCTGGAAACACCATATATTTT
TRBD2	TRBV27	TRBJ2-7	NA	CASSLSSSGSSPLGEQYF	TGTGCCAGCAGTTTATCGTCTAGCGGGAGTAGCCCGCTTGGTGAGCAGTACTTC
NA	TRBV7-8	TRBJ1-5	NA	CASSLERDQPQHF	TGTGCCAGCAGCTTAGAGAGGGATCAGCCCCAGCATTTT
TRBD1	TRBV9	TRBJ1-6	NA	CASSPGQGGSPLHF	TGTGCCAGCAGCCCAGGACAGGGCGGTTCACCCCTCCACTTT
NA	TRBV5-1	TRBJ2-1	NA	CASSWTDLSYNEQFF	TGCGCCAGCAGCTGGACAGATCTCTCCTACAATGAGCAGTTCTTC
NA	TRBV9	TRBJ2-3	NA	CASSARGAGIGLGTDTQYF	TGTGCCAGCAGCGCTAGGGGTGCGGGGATCGGTCTCGGCACAGATACGCAGTATTTT
TRBD2	TRBV6-6	TRBJ2-1	NA	CASSLSRGLAGGASYNEQFF	TGTGCCAGCAGCTTATCCCGGGGACTAGCGGGGGGGGCCTCCTACAATGAGCAGTTCTTC
NA	TRBV19	TRBJ2-1	NA	CASSTIFSYNEQFF	TGTGCCAGTAGTACTATTTTTTCCTACAATGAGCAGTTCTTC
NA	TRBV29-1	TRBJ2-7	NA	CSVEAGGRYEQYF	TGCAGCGTTGAAGCGGGTGGCCGCTACGAGCAGTACTTC
TRBD1	TRBV6-5	TRBJ1-2	NA	CASGGQGAYYGYTF	TGTGCCAGCGGAGGACAGGGGGCGTATTATGGCTACACCTTC
TRBD1	TRBV18	TRBJ2-2	once	CASSPRQGADTGELFF	TGTGCCAGCTCACCGAGACAGGGGGCGGACACCGGGGAGCTGTTTTTT
NA	TRBV29-1	TRBJ1-1	NA	CSVREPNTEAFF	TGCAGCGTTAGAGAACCGAACACTGAAGCTTTCTTT
TRBD1	TRBV2	TRBJ1-6	NA	CASRGRLAGGNSPLHF	TGTGCCAGCAGGGGTAGGCTGGCAGGGGGCAATTCACCCCTCCACTTT
NA	TRBV2	TRBJ1-5	NA	CASNIGGEQPQHF	TGTGCCAGCAACATCGGCGGGGAACAGCCCCAGCATTTT
NA	TRBV5-6	TRBJ1-1	NA	CASSPSPGWDTEAFF	TGTGCCAGCAGCCCGTCCCCAGGGTGGGACACTGAAGCTTTCTTT
NA	TRBV18	TRBJ2-3	once	CASSPQSTDTQYF	TGTGCCAGCTCACCTCAGAGCACAGATACGCAGTATTTT
TRBD2	TRBV6-5	TRBJ2-7	NA	CASSRGTSGYEQYF	TGTGCCAGCAGTCGCGGGACTAGCGGTTACGAGCAGTACTTC
TRBD1	TRBV7-2	TRBJ1-5	NA	CASSPGQLLNQPQHF	TGTGCCAGCAGCCCGGGACAGCTATTAAATCAGCCCCAGCATTTT